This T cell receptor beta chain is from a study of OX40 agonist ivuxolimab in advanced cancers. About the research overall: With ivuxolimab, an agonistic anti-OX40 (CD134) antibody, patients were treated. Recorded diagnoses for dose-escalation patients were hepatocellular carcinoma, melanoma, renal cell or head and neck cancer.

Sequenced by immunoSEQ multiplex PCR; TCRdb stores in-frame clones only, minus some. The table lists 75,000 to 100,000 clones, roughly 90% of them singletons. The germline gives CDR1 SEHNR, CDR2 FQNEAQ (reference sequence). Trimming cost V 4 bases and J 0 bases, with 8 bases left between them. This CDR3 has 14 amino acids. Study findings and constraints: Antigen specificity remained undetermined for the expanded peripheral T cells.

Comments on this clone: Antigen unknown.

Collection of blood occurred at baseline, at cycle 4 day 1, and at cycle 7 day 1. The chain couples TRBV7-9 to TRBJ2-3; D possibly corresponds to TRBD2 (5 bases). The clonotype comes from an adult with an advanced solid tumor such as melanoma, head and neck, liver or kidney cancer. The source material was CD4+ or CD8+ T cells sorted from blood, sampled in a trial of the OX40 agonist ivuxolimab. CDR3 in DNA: TGTGCCAGCAGCTGGCGGACTAGCACAGATACGCAGTATTTT. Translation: CASSWRTSTDTQYF.